These T cell receptor beta chains were read from a single sample in a study of blood T cells in healthy people across ages. TCRdb itself ran the 5' RACE reads through MiXCR, one entry per CDR3 protein. This table holds over 1,500,000 distinct CDR3 sequences, 40% to 55% found once. The material sequenced was blood. The receptors were sampled from a woman between 40 and 50 years old in good health. Each CDR3 is given with its conserved first and last residue. Each record gives: J gene, V gene, clone size, D gene, CDR3 protein, CDR3 DNA. A D gene is named only where the DNA matches it firmly. Clone size appears in some rows only: once, few, many, or a class for an expanded clone.

J gene: TRBJ1-2; V gene: TRBV20-1; clone size: once; D gene: NA; CDR3 protein: CSARIVGFNYGYTF; CDR3 DNA: TGCAGTGCTAGGATAGTCGGATTTAACTATGGCTACACCTTC
J gene: TRBJ2-3; V gene: TRBV5-1; clone size: few; D gene: NA; CDR3 protein: CASSYGQFTDTQYF; CDR3 DNA: TGCGCCAGCAGCTACGGACAGTTCACAGATACGCAGTATTTT
J gene: TRBJ1-2; V gene: TRBV7-9; clone size: NA; D gene: NA; CDR3 protein: CASSRAGSTNYGYTF; CDR3 DNA: TGTGCCAGCAGTCGAGCAGGGAGTACTAACTATGGCTACACCTTC
J gene: TRBJ2-7; V gene: TRBV6-1; clone size: NA; D gene: NA; CDR3 protein: CASSGFQGQYF; CDR3 DNA: TGTGCCAGCAGTGGGTTTCAGGGGCAGTACTTC
J gene: TRBJ2-7; V gene: TRBV7-9; clone size: few; D gene: TRBD1; CDR3 protein: CASSLAPGQGDEQYF; CDR3 DNA: TGTGCCAGCAGCTTAGCCCCGGGACAGGGAGACGAGCAGTACTTC
J gene: TRBJ1-5; V gene: TRBV29-1; clone size: NA; D gene: TRBD1; CDR3 protein: CSVITGASQPQHF; CDR3 DNA: TGCAGCGTCATTACAGGGGCAAGTCAGCCCCAGCATTTT
J gene: TRBJ2-7; V gene: TRBV20-1; clone size: NA; D gene: NA; CDR3 protein: CSARLSENSYEQYF; CDR3 DNA: TGCAGTGCTAGACTCTCAGAGAACTCCTACGAGCAGTACTTC
J gene: TRBJ2-7; V gene: TRBV12-3/TRBV12-4; clone size: few; D gene: TRBD2; CDR3 protein: CASRSTSGGIYEQYF; CDR3 DNA: TGTGCCAGCAGGTCAACTAGCGGGGGTATCTACGAGCAGTACTTC
J gene: TRBJ1-1; V gene: TRBV7-9; clone size: NA; D gene: NA; CDR3 protein: CASSQGRRQQIEAFF; CDR3 DNA: TGTGCCAGCAGCCAAGGCCGGAGGCAGCAAATCGAAGCTTTCTTT
J gene: TRBJ1-2; V gene: TRBV6-5; clone size: NA; D gene: NA; CDR3 protein: CASITFAGSNYGYTF; CDR3 DNA: TGTGCCAGCATTACATTTGCGGGCAGTAACTATGGCTACACCTTC
J gene: TRBJ1-2; V gene: TRBV6-5; clone size: NA; D gene: NA; CDR3 protein: CASSYLGTNYGYTF; CDR3 DNA: TGTGCCAGCAGTTACTTAGGAACAAACTATGGCTACACCTTC
J gene: TRBJ1-1; V gene: TRBV29-1; clone size: few; D gene: NA; CDR3 protein: CSVEFEAFF; CDR3 DNA: TGCAGCGTTGAATTTGAAGCTTTCTTT
J gene: TRBJ2-5; V gene: TRBV4-2; clone size: NA; D gene: TRBD2; CDR3 protein: CASSQGAVAGGHEQYF; CDR3 DNA: TGTGCCAGCAGCCAAGGAGCAGTTGCGGGGGGTCATGAGCAGTACTTC
J gene: TRBJ2-3; V gene: TRBV2; clone size: NA; D gene: NA; CDR3 protein: CASSAEYTDTQYF; CDR3 DNA: TGTGCCAGCAGTGCGGAGTACACAGATACGCAGTATTTT
J gene: TRBJ2-3; V gene: TRBV25-1; clone size: NA; D gene: NA; CDR3 protein: CASSEGQRAITDTQYF; CDR3 DNA: TGTGCCAGCAGTGAAGGCCAGCGGGCAATTACAGATACGCAGTATTTT
J gene: TRBJ2-2; V gene: TRBV6-5; clone size: NA; D gene: NA; CDR3 protein: CASRTRVGGNTGELFF; CDR3 DNA: TGTGCCAGCAGGACGAGGGTAGGGGGAAACACCGGGGAGCTGTTTTTT
J gene: TRBJ2-5; V gene: TRBV7-8; clone size: few; D gene: TRBD1; CDR3 protein: CASSYPRQGLVETQYF; CDR3 DNA: TGTGCCAGCAGTTACCCGAGACAGGGTTTAGTGGAGACCCAGTACTTC
J gene: TRBJ2-7; V gene: TRBV12-3/TRBV12-4; clone size: once; D gene: NA; CDR3 protein: CASSFLGTLRPYEQYF; CDR3 DNA: TGTGCCAGCAGTTTTCTGGGGACCCTCAGGCCCTACGAGCAGTACTTC
J gene: TRBJ1-4; V gene: TRBV12-3/TRBV12-4; clone size: NA; D gene: TRBD1; CDR3 protein: CASRSQTSGGVYGKLFF; CDR3 DNA: TGTGCCAGCAGGTCACAGACCTCAGGGGGCGTCTACGGAAAACTGTTTTTT
J gene: TRBJ1-2; V gene: TRBV5-1; clone size: few; D gene: TRBD1; CDR3 protein: CASSSNRGSNYGYTF; CDR3 DNA: TGCGCCAGCAGCTCCAACAGGGGGTCGAACTATGGCTACACCTTC